This TCR beta chain was captured by sequencing in a study of prognosis after radiotherapy for stage I lung cancer. Whole-study context: Post-radiotherapy, distant metastases were observed in several patients (median approximately 7 months), whereas no significant progression was observed in fewer than 17.

This clonotype was detected ten times or more. CDR3 of TCR beta was amplified from genomic DNA via a two-round multiplex PCR. Primers were specific to each TRBV and TRBJ gene in first-round PCR. Each CDR3 protein gets one entry after TCRdb re-called the multiplex PCR reads with MiXCR. The repertoire holds approximately 51,000 distinct CDR3 sequences, about 37% seen once, with just under 9.5% in the top ten. Germline V gives CDR1 LGHDT, CDR2 YNNKEL (reference sequence). The CDR3 totals 18 residues. With 1 base clipped from V and 9 bases from J, the junction kept 13 bases outside the gene matches. V and J are TRBV3-1 and TRBJ1-6; 9 nucleotides line up with TRBD1. Sequences were derived from PBMCs, sampled before or after stereotactic body radiation therapy (not recorded which). This clonotype originated in a donor of 50 years or more with non-small cell lung cancer. The CDR3 DNA sequence: TGTGCCAGCAGCCAAGTGTACCAACCGGGACAGGGTAGTTCACCCCTCCACTTT. Its protein is CASSQVYQPGQGSSPLHF. The full variable domain, its missing parts supplied by reference TRBV3-1 and TRBJ1-6, is DTAVSQTPKYLVTQMGNDKSIKCEQNLGHDTMYWYKQDSKKFLKIMFSYNNKELIINETVPNRFSPKSPDKAHLNLHINSLELGDSAVYFCASSQVYQPGQGSSPLHFGNGTRLTVT.